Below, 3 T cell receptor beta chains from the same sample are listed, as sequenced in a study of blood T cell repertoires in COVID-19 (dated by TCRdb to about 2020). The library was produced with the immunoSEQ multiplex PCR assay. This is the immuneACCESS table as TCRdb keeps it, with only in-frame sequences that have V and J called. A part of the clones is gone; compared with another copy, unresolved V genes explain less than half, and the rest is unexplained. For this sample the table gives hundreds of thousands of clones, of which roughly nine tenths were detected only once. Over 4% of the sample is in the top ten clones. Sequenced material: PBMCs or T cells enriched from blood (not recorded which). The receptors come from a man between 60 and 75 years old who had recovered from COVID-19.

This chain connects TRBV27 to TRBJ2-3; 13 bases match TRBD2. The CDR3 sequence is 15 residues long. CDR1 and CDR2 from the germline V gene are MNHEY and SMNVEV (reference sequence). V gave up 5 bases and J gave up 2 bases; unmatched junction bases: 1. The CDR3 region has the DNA TGTGCCAGCAGTGGGACTAGCGGGAACACAGATACGCAGTATTTT. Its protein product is CASSGTSGNTDTQYF.

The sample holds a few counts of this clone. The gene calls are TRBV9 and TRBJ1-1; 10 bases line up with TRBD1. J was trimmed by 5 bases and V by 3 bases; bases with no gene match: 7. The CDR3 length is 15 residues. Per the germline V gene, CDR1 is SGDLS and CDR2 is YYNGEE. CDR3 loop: CASSGAGTGDTEAFF. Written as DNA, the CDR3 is TGTGCCAGCAGCGGAGCCGGGACAGGGGATACTGAAGCTTTCTTT.

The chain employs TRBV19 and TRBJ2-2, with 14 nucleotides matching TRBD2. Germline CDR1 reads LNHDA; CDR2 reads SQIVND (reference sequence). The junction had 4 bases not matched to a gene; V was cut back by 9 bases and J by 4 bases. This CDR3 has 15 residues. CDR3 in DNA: TGTGCCAGCGCTGGACTAGCGGGGGGCACCGGGGAGCTGTTTTTT. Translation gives CASAGLAGGTGELFF.